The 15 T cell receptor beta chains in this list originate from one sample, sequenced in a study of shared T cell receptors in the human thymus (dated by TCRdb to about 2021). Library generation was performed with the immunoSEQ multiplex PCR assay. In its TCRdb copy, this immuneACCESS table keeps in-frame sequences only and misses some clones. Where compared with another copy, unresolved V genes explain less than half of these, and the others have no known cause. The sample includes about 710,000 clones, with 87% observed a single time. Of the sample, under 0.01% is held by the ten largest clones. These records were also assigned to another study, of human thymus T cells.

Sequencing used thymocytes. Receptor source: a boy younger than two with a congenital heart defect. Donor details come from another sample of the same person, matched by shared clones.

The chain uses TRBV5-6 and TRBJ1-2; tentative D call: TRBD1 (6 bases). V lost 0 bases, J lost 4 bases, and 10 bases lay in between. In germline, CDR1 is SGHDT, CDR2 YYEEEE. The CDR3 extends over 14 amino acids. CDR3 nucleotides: TGTGCCAGCAGCTTGGAGGGGGGGCCCTATGGCTACACCTTC. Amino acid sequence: CASSLEGGPYGYTF.

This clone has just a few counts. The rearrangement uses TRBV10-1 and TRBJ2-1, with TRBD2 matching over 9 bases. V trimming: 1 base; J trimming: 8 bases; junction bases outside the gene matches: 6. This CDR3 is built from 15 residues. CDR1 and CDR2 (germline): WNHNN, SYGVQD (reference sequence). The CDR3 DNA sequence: TGCGCCAGCAGTGAGTGGGGCGGGAGGGAGGATGAGCAGTTCTTC. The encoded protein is CASSEWGGREDEQFF.

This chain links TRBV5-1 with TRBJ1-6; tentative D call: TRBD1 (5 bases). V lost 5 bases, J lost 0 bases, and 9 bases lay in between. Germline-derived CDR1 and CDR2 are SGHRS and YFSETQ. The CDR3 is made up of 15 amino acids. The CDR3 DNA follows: TGCGCCAGCAGTCCCGGGGGCTCCTATAATTCACCCCTCCACTTT. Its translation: CASSPGGSYNSPLHF. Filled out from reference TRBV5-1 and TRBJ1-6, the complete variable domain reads KAGVTQTPRYLIKTRGQQVTLSCSPISGHRSVSWYQQTPGQGLQFLFEYFSETQRNKGNFPGRFSGRQFSNSRSEMNVSTLELGDSALYLCASSPGGSYNSPLHFGNGTRLTVT.

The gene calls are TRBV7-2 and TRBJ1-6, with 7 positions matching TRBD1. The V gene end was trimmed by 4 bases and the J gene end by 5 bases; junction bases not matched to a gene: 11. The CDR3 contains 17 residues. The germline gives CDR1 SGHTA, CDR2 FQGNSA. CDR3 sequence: CASSSRSGTVNNSPLHF. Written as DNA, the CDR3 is TGTGCCAGCAGCTCCCGATCCGGGACAGTCAATAATTCACCCCTCCACTTT.

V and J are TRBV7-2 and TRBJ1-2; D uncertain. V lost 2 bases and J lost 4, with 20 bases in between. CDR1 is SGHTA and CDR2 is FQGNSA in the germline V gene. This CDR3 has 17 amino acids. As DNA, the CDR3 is TGTGCCAGCAGCTTAATACCGGGGAAATCAGGCCGCTATGGCTACACCTTC. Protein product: CASSLIPGKSGRYGYTF.

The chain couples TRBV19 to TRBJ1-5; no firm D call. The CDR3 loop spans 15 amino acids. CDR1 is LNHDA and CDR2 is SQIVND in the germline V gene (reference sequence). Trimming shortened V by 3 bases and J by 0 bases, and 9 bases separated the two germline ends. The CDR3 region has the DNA TGTGCCAGTAGTATGGGCGCAGATAGCAATCAGCCCCAGCATTTT. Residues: CASSMGADSNQPQHF.

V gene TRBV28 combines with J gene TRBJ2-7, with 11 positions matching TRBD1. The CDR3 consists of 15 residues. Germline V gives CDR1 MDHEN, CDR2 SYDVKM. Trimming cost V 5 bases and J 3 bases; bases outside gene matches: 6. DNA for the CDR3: TGTGCCAGCAGTCCGCCGGGACAGGGGGTCTACGAGCAGTACTTC. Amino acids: CASSPPGQGVYEQYF.

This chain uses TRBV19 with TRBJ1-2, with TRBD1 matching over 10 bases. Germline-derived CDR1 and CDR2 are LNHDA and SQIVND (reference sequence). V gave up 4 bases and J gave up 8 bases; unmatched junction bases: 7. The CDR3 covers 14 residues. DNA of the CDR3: TGTGCCAGTAGTAGCGACAGGGGGCGTGGAGGCTACACCTTC. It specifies CASSSDRGRGGYTF.

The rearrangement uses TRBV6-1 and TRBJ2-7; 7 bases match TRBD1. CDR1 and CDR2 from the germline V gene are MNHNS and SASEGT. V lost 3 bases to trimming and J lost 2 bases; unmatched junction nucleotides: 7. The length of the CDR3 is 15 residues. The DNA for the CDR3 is TGTGCCAGCAGTGAGAACGACAGGGTGACCTACGAGCAGTACTTC. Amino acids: CASSENDRVTYEQYF.

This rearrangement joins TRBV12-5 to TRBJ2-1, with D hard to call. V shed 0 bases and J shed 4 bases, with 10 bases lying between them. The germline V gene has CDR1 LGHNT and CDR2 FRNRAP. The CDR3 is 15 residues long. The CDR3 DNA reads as TGTGCTAGTGGTTTGGTTCGCCCCCGGTACAATGAGCAGTTCTTC. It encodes CASGLVRPRYNEQFF.

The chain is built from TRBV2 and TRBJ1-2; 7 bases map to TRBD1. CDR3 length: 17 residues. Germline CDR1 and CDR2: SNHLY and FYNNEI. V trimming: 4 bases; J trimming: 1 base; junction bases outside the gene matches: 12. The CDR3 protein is CASSGTLSDRINYGYTF. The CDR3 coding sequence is TGTGCCAGCAGTGGGACTCTTTCGGACAGGATTAACTATGGCTACACCTTC.

The CDR3 region is CASSLTEGNTEAFF. Here the CDR3 DNA reads TGTGCCAGCAGCTTGACAGAAGGTAACACTGAAGCTTTCTTT. The chain carries TRBV13 and TRBJ1-1; D might be TRBD1 (5 bases). Germline V gives CDR1 PRHDT, CDR2 FYEKMQ (reference sequence). This CDR3 has 14 amino acids. V was cut by 3 bases and J by 2 bases, with 10 bases left in between.

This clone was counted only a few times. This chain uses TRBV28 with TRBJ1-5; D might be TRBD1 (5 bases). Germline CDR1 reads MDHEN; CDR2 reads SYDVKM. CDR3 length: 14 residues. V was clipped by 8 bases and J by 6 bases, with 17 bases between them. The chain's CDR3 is CASRQGEFSQPQHF. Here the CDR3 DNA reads TGTGCCAGCCGTCAAGGGGAATTTAGTCAGCCCCAGCATTTT.

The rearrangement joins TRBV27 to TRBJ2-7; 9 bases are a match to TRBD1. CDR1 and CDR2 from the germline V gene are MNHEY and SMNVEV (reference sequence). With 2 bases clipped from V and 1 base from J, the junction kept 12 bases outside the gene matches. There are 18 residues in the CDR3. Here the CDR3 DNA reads TGTGCCAGCAGTTTAACCGGCCTCCACAGGGGGCAATCCTACGAGCAGTACTTC. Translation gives CASSLTGLHRGQSYEQYF.

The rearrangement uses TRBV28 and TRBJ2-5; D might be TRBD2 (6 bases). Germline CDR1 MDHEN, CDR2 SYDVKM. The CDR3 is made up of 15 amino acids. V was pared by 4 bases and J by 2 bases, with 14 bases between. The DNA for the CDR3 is TGTGCCAGCAGTTCCCCACGGGGGAGTCAAGAGACCCAGTACTTC. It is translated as CASSSPRGSQETQYF.